What follows describes a single T cell receptor beta chain. Its antigen is not known. An end of the junction differs from the germline gene, which may be a read error. At the DNA level, this CDR3 is encoded by other sequences in the same sample as well. The record originates from a study of cytotoxic CD8 clonotypes in ibrutinib-treated CLL. Study overall: Productive templates per sample averaged about 260,000; productive rearrangements, 80,000 to 95,000. Broader study findings: While tracking circulating CD8+ T-cell counts, baseline clonality exceeded that of age-matched healthy donors. Public clonotypes occurred uncommonly; on treatment, they contracted or remained stable. Sustained-remission and progressing patients had unequal sampling times.

The CDR3 sequence is 14 residues long. CDR1 and CDR2 from the germline V gene are SSHAT and FNYEAQ (reference sequence). The method was immunoSEQ multiplex PCR; TCRdb's version includes in-frame clones alone and lacks a portion of them. The profile shows some 85,000 clones, approximately 71% of them singletons. V gene TRBV7-7 combines with J gene TRBJ2-2; D remains unclear. The origin of this receptor is a human donor with chronic lymphocytic leukemia. This material consisted of PBMCs, taken after 24 months of ibrutinib treatment. The DNA of the CDR3 is TGTGCTAGCAGCCTACTACCGGAGACCGGGGAGCTGTTTTTT. Translated: CASSLLPETGELFF.